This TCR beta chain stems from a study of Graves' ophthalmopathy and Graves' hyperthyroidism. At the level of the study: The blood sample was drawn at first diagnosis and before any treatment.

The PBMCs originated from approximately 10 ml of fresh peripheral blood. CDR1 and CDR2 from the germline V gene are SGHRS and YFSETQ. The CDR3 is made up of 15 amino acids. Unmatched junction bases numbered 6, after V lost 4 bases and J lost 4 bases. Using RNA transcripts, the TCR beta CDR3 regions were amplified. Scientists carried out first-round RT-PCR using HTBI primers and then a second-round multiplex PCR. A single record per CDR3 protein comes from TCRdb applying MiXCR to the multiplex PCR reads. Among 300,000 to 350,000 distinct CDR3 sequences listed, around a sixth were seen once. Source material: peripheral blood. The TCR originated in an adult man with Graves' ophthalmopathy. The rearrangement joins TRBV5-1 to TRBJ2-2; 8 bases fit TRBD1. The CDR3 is CASSRQGPSTGELFF. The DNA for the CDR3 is TGCGCCAGCAGCCGACAGGGGCCGTCCACCGGGGAGCTGTTTTTT.